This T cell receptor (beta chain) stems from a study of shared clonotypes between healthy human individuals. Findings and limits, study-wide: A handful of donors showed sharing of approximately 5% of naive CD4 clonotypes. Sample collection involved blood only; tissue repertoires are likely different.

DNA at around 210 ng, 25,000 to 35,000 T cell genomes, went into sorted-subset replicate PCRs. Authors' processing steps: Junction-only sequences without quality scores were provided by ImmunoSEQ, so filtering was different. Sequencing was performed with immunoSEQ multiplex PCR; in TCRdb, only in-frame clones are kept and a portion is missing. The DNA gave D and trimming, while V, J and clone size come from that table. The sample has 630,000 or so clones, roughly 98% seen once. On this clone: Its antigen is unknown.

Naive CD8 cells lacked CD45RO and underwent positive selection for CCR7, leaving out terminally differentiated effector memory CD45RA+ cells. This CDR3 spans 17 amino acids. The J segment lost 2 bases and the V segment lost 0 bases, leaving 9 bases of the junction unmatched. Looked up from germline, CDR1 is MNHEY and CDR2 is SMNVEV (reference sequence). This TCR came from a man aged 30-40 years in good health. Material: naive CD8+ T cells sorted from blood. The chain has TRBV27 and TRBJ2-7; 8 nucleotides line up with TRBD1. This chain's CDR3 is CASSLSISGGKTYEQYF. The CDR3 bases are TGTGCCAGCAGTTTATCGATTTCAGGGGGCAAGACCTACGAGCAGTACTTC.